Listed below are T cell receptor beta chains from one sample, sequenced in a study of cytomegalovirus exposure and HLA in healthy donors. The data were produced by immunoSEQ multiplex PCR, yet TCRdb's version contains in-frame clones alone and is incomplete. The sample yields some 120,000 clones, 70% to 85% seen once. The material sequenced was PBMCs. These receptors all stem from a human donor in good health. The CDR3 runs from the conserved cysteine through the conserved F or W. The D gene is left open where the match is weak. Rows may omit the clone size; those that give it use once, few, many or a size class.

V gene	J gene	D gene	clone size	CDR3 protein	CDR3 DNA
TRBV6-5	TRBJ2-7	NA	NA	CASSQGDEQYF	TGTGCCAGCAGCCAAGGAGACGAGCAGTACTTC
TRBV7-9	TRBJ2-1	NA	NA	CASSLAGANNEQFF	TGTGCCAGCAGCTTAGCGGGAGCTAACAATGAGCAGTTCTTC
TRBV7-8	TRBJ1-5	NA	once	CASSSDSREYQPQHF	TGTGCCAGCAGCTCAGATTCCAGGGAATATCAGCCCCAGCATTTT
TRBV7-9	TRBJ1-2	NA	NA	CASSPVGGDNYGYTF	TGTGCCAGCAGCCCCGTAGGGGGAGATAACTATGGCTACACCTTC
TRBV27	TRBJ2-7	NA	NA	CATRTRDLGGYEQYF	TGTGCCACCCGAACTAGGGACTTAGGAGGCTACGAGCAGTACTTC
TRBV7-9	TRBJ2-5	NA	once	CASSLMQGETQYF	TGTGCCAGCAGCTTAATGCAGGGGGAGACCCAGTACTTC
TRBV19	TRBJ2-5	NA	once	CASSVSLAAGETQYF	TGTGCCAGTAGTGTCTCGTTAGCGGCGGGAGAGACCCAGTACTTC
TRBV7-6	TRBJ2-1	NA	NA	CASSLGIRGRSYNEQFF	TGTGCCAGCAGCTTAGGGATCCGGGGGAGGTCCTACAATGAGCAGTTCTTC
TRBV5-1	TRBJ2-6	TRBD2	NA	CASSLLAGGGANVLTF	TGCGCCAGCAGCCTGCTAGCGGGAGGTGGGGCCAACGTCCTGACTTTC
TRBV5-1	TRBJ2-7	NA	NA	CASSLRLDYEQYF	TGCGCCAGCAGCTTGCGGCTAGACTACGAGCAGTACTTC
TRBV21-1	TRBJ2-4	NA	NA	CASSKELGQKLDIQYF	TGTGCCAGCAGCAAAGAATTGGGGCAGAAGTTGGACATTCAGTACTTC
TRBV5-1	TRBJ2-7	TRBD1	NA	CASSLEPRDRAEQYF	TGCGCCAGCAGCTTGGAGCCCCGGGACAGGGCCGAGCAGTACTTC
TRBV19	TRBJ1-3	NA	few	CASSPRVQRLTGNTIYF	TGTGCCAGTAGTCCCCGGGTCCAGCGTCTAACTGGAAACACCATATATTTT
TRBV4-2	TRBJ1-5	NA	NA	CASSQDEGSNQPQHF	TGTGCCAGCAGCCAAGATGAGGGCAGCAATCAGCCCCAGCATTTT
TRBV4-1	TRBJ1-2	NA	NA	CASSQDLSYGYTF	TGCGCCAGCAGCCAAGATCTGAGCTATGGCTACACCTTC
TRBV19	TRBJ2-2	NA	NA	CASSMELLNTGELFF	TGTGCCAGTAGTATGGAGCTTCTAAACACCGGGGAGCTGTTTTTT
TRBV14	TRBJ2-1	TRBD2	NA	CASSPRSLAGGPTEQFF	TGTGCCAGCAGCCCGCGATCGCTAGCGGGAGGGCCGACTGAGCAGTTCTTC
TRBV29-1	TRBJ2-7	TRBD2	NA	CSVAPFSPSGERSEQYF	TGCAGCGTTGCCCCGTTCTCTCCTAGCGGAGAAAGGTCCGAGCAGTACTTC
TRBV9	TRBJ2-7	NA	NA	CASSPLDSYEQYF	TGTGCCAGCAGCCCTCTAGATTCCTACGAGCAGTACTTC
TRBV14	TRBJ1-2	NA	NA	CASSQGAGANYGYTF	TGTGCCAGCAGCCAAGGTGCAGGGGCGAACTATGGCTACACCTTC
TRBV19	TRBJ2-1	TRBD2	NA	CASSGLAGAGKGNEQFF	TGTGCCAGTAGTGGGCTAGCGGGAGCAGGGAAGGGTAATGAGCAGTTCTTC
TRBV2	TRBJ2-1	TRBD2	NA	CASSPGGSGKLNNEQFF	TGTGCCAGCAGTCCGGGTGGTAGCGGGAAGCTGAACAATGAGCAGTTCTTC
TRBV6-1	TRBJ1-5	TRBD1	once	CASTSGGGQPQHF	TGTGCCAGCACGTCAGGGGGCGGTCAGCCCCAGCATTTT
TRBV12-5	TRBJ1-1	NA	NA	CASGLANPGSTEAFF	TGTGCTAGTGGTTTGGCAAATCCCGGGTCCACTGAAGCTTTCTTT
TRBV15	TRBJ1-1	NA	NA	CATSRDLTRSEAFF	TGTGCCACCAGCAGAGACCTCACAAGGAGTGAAGCTTTCTTT
TRBV6-5	TRBJ2-7	TRBD1	NA	CASSFDRGSYEQYF	TGTGCCAGCAGTTTCGACAGGGGGAGCTACGAGCAGTACTTC
TRBV9	TRBJ2-4	NA	NA	CASSGGAKNIQYF	TGTGCCAGCAGTGGGGGGGCCAAAAACATTCAGTACTTC
TRBV18	TRBJ2-7	TRBD2	NA	CASSLYVASGNAHEQYF	TGTGCCAGCTCACTATACGTGGCTAGCGGGAACGCCCACGAGCAGTACTTC
TRBV5-1	TRBJ1-6	NA	NA	CASSLMVSNSPLHF	TGCGCCAGCAGCTTGATGGTCAGTAATTCACCCCTCCACTTT
TRBV29-1	TRBJ1-1	TRBD1	NA	CSASLVSVRGAEAFF	TGCAGCGCCTCACTAGTCAGCGTCAGGGGGGCTGAAGCTTTCTTT
TRBV4-1	TRBJ1-2	TRBD1	NA	CASSQTPRAGGGGGYTF	TGCGCCAGCAGCCAAACCCCCCGGGCAGGGGGTGGAGGAGGCTACACCTTC
TRBV7-2	TRBJ2-3	NA	NA	CASSPPVRGTDTQYF	TGTGCCAGCAGCCCACCTGTCAGGGGCACAGATACGCAGTATTTT
TRBV19	TRBJ2-5	NA	few	CASSPPGRGGETQYF	TGTGCCAGTAGCCCCCCAGGCAGGGGTGGGGAGACCCAGTACTTC
TRBV9	TRBJ2-3	NA	NA	CASSVRQSTDTQYF	TGTGCCAGCAGCGTCCGACAAAGCACAGATACGCAGTATTTT
TRBV9	TRBJ2-5	TRBD1	NA	CASSPRDSNQETQYF	TGTGCCAGCAGCCCCCGGGACAGCAACCAAGAGACCCAGTACTTC
TRBV2	TRBJ2-2	TRBD2	NA	CASRGGSPGELFF	TGTGCCAGCAGAGGCGGGAGTCCCGGGGAGCTGTTTTTT
TRBV6-1	TRBJ1-2	NA	NA	CASSEGPGRLYGYTF	TGTGCCAGCAGTGAAGGTCCAGGGAGGCTCTATGGCTACACCTTC
TRBV5-1	TRBJ1-5	NA	NA	CASSAGFHQPQHF	TGCGCCAGCAGCGCAGGGTTCCATCAGCCCCAGCATTTT
TRBV5-1	TRBJ2-6	NA	NA	CASSFEWSPSGANVLTF	TGCGCCAGCAGCTTTGAGTGGAGCCCCTCTGGGGCCAACGTCCTGACTTTC
TRBV27	TRBJ2-7	TRBD1	NA	CASSWTGSSEQYF	TGTGCCAGCAGTTGGACAGGGTCCTCCGAGCAGTACTTC
TRBV27	TRBJ2-7	NA	NA	CASSGPLGRQYF	TGTGCCAGCAGTGGGCCCCTCGGTAGGCAGTACTTC
TRBV29-1	TRBJ1-1	NA	NA	CSVEDWSPPPGYTEAFF	TGCAGCGTTGAAGATTGGTCCCCCCCTCCAGGCTACACTGAAGCTTTCTTT
TRBV29-1	TRBJ1-3	TRBD1	NA	CSVTRQGPSGNTIYF	TGCAGCGTAACGAGACAGGGGCCGTCTGGAAACACCATATATTTT